This TCR beta chain was recovered during a study of CD8 T cells in ankylosing spondylitis. Germline assignment: CDR1 MDHEN and CDR2 SYDVKM. CDR3 length equals 13 residues. V shed 4 bases and J shed 8 bases, with 14 bases lying between them. Points from the study as a whole: Within peripheral blood, clones linked to disease were CD8+ and relatively rare. In ankylosing spondylitis patients, matched synovial fluid reportedly showed significant enrichment of disease-linked clones. Some motif variants were previously reported in reactive arthritis synovial fluid and blood.

As to this clonotype: Antigen: not known.

Generation of TCR beta libraries employed quantitative 5'-RACE incorporating molecular barcodes. MiXCR, applied by TCRdb to the 5' RACE reads, yields one record per CDR3 protein. The sample yields tens of thousands of distinct CDR3 sequences, about 15% seen once. V usage is TRBV28 and J usage is TRBJ1-2; tentatively, D is TRBD1 (5 bases). The receptor was isolated from a male donor with ankylosing spondylitis or in good health (not recorded which). Sequencing was performed on blood. This CDR3 is CASSWVGAEGYTF. Here the CDR3 DNA reads TGTGCCAGCAGTTGGGTAGGGGCGGAGGGCTACACCTTC.